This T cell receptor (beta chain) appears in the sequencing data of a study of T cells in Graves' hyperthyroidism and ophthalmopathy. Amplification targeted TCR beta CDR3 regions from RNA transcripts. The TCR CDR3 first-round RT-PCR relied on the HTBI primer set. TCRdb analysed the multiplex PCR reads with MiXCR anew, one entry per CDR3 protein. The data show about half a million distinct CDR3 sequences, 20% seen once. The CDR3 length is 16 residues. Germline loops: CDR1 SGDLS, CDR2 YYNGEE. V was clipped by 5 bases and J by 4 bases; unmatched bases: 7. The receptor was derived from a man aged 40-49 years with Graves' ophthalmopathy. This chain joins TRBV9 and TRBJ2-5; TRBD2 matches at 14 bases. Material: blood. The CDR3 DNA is TGTGCCAGCAGTAGACTAGCGGGGGGGCCGGGAGAGACCCAGTACTTC. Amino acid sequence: CASSRLAGGPGETQYF. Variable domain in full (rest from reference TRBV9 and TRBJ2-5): DSGVTQTPKHLITATGQRVTLRCSPRSGDLSVYWYQQSLDQGLQFLIQYYNGEERAKGNILERFSAQQFPDLHSELNLSSLELGDSALYFCASSRLAGGPGETQYFGPGTRLLVL.